Listed here are 27 T cell receptor beta chains from one sample, sequenced in a study of Graves' ophthalmopathy and Graves' hyperthyroidism. The study amplified TCR beta CDR3 regions using RNA transcripts. Investigators did first-round RT-PCR with HTBI primers, then second-round multiplex PCR. TCRdb called the multiplex PCR reads again in MiXCR, with one record for every CDR3 protein. The table includes 350,000 to 400,000 distinct CDR3 sequences, just over 15% detected once. What was sequenced was peripheral blood. The receptors here all came from a woman aged 18-29 years with stable Graves' hyperthyroidism.

This clonotype was seen ten or more times. The rearrangement joins TRBV19 to TRBJ1-5; possible D gene TRBD1, 6 bases. CDR1 LNHDA and CDR2 SQIVND come from the germline V gene (reference sequence). The CDR3 is made up of 13 amino acids. V lost 7 bases to trimming and J lost 3 bases, with 10 bases between them. Written as DNA, the CDR3 is TGTGCCAGTACACCAGGGGTCAATCAGCCCCAGCATTTT. It codes for CASTPGVNQPQHF.

In its sample, this clonotype was seen many times. The chain has TRBV11-3 and TRBJ2-7, with 9 positions matching TRBD1. The CDR3 has 16 residues. Looked up from germline, CDR1 is SGHNT and CDR2 is YENEEA. With V trimmed by 6 bases and J by 0 bases, 9 bases remained unmatched. The CDR3 region is CASRKPGQGNSYEQYF. CDR3 DNA sequence: TGTGCCAGCAGGAAGCCGGGACAGGGTAACTCCTACGAGCAGTACTTC.

The V and J genes are TRBV12-3 or TRBV12-4 and TRBJ1-5; tentatively, D is TRBD1 (5 bases). V dropped 6 bases and J dropped 3 bases, with 12 bases sitting between them. The CDR3 covers 14 residues. Here the CDR3 reads CASSPDRINQPQHF. The CDR3 DNA follows: TGTGCCAGCAGCCCCGACAGAATCAATCAGCCCCAGCATTTT.

There are many counts of this clonotype. The chain combines TRBV6-5 with TRBJ2-5; the match to TRBD2 covers 10 bases. Germline CDR1 reads MNHEY; CDR2 reads SVGAGI. The ends lost 4 bases at V and 5 bases at J; junction bases unmatched: 7. The CDR3 has 15 residues. The CDR3, as DNA: TGTGCCAGCAGTTCTGGACTAGCGGAGAGGGAGACCCAGTACTTC. This codes for CASSSGLAERETQYF.

Notes on this clonotype: The junction differs from germline at one of its ends, possibly a read error. V is TRBV14 and J is TRBJ2-7; 7 bases align to TRBD1. In germline, CDR1 is SGHDN, CDR2 FVKESK. The CDR3 length is 13 residues. The CDR3 reads CASSGDRAYEQCF. As DNA, the CDR3 is TGTGCCAGCAGCGGGGACAGAGCCTACGAGCAGTGCTTC.

Concerning this clonotype itself: At one boundary the junction diverges from the germline segment, which might be a read error. V and J are TRBV5-1 and TRBJ1-1; D ambiguous. The germline V gene has CDR1 SGHRS and CDR2 YFSETQ. The CDR3 runs to 15 residues. The CDR3 is CASSLDFFRNTDAFF. The CDR3 nucleotides read TGCGCCAGCAGCTTGGACTTTTTCCGGAACACTGATGCTTTCTTT.

This clonotype was seen at least ten times. This chain links TRBV12-5 with TRBJ2-7; D gene ambiguous. Deletions cut 4 bases from V and 0 bases from J, with 10 bases between. In germline, CDR1 is LGHNT, CDR2 FRNRAP. This CDR3 has 14 amino acids. CDR3 sequence: CASGSQELSYEQYF. CDR3 bases: TGTGCTAGTGGTTCCCAGGAGCTCTCCTACGAGCAGTACTTC.

The chain recombines TRBV6-1 with TRBJ1-1; D is perhaps TRBD1 (6 bases). The CDR3 is made up of 13 amino acids. Germline CDR1 MNHNS, CDR2 SASEGT. Trimming stripped 4 bases from V and 7 bases from J, with 13 bases between. CDR3 in amino acids: CASSGTGWVEAFF. CDR3 nucleotide sequence: TGTGCCAGCAGTGGAACAGGGTGGGTTGAAGCTTTCTTT.

This clonotype was seen a few times. J is TRBJ1-3 and V is TRBV7-2; D unresolved. CDR1 and CDR2 from the germline V gene are SGHTA and FQGNSA. This CDR3 has 15 amino acids. V gave up 6 bases and J gave up 0 bases, with 12 bases separating them. CDR3: CASRETVNSGNTIYF. The CDR3 DNA reads TGTGCCAGCAGGGAAACAGTTAACTCTGGAAACACCATATATTTT.

V usage is TRBV7-9 and J usage is TRBJ1-6, with 8 bases aligning to TRBD1. The trim removed 5 bases at V and 8 bases at J, leaving 5 bases unmatched. Germline values: CDR1 SEHNR, CDR2 FQNEAQ (reference sequence). The CDR3 contains 14 residues. CDR3: CASSIQGGHSPLHF. The DNA of the CDR3 is TGTGCCAGCAGCATACAGGGGGGTCATTCACCCCTCCACTTT.

This clonotype was seen many times. The V call is TRBV19, the J call TRBJ1-1, with D uncertain. Trimming took 7 bases from V and 4 from J, leaving 10 bases between them. The CDR3 contains 12 residues. The V gene's germline CDR1 is LNHDA and CDR2 SQIVND (reference sequence). The CDR3 DNA reads as TGTGCCAGTAAAAAGGAGTCCACTGAAGCTTTCTTT. Translating gives CASKKESTEAFF.

V usage is TRBV12-3 or TRBV12-4 and J usage is TRBJ2-5; the D is unclear. The CDR3 is 14 residues long. V was cut by 4 bases and J by 1 base, with 10 bases left in between. CDR3 DNA: TGTGCCAGCAGTTCCAGGAGTTTCCAAGAGACCCAGTACTTC. This translates into CASSSRSFQETQYF.

This clonotype was seen ten or more times. The chain recombines TRBV6-2 or TRBV6-3 with TRBJ2-7; weak D call: TRBD1 (6 bases). Trimming pared 6 bases from V and 4 bases from J, leaving 16 bases between. This CDR3 is built from 14 residues. Germline loops: CDR1 MNHEY, CDR2 SVGEGT. The CDR3 sequence: CASSPRGNGYEQYF. CDR3 DNA sequence: TGTGCCAGCAGCCCGAGGGGGAATGGTTACGAGCAGTACTTC.

This clonotype was picked up many times. The rearrangement joins TRBV12-3 or TRBV12-4 to TRBJ1-2, with TRBD1 matching over 7 bases. This CDR3 spans 15 amino acids. J lost 5 bases, V lost 1 base, and 7 bases had no gene match. CDR3 region: CASSLDETGWYGYTF. The CDR3 bases are TGTGCCAGCAGTTTAGATGAGACAGGGTGGTATGGCTACACCTTC.

This clonotype has at least ten counts. The gene calls are TRBV15 and TRBJ2-5, with 8 bases aligning to TRBD2. CDR3 length equals 18 residues. With V trimmed by 0 bases and J by 5 bases, 14 bases remained unmatched. The germline CDR1 and CDR2 sequences are LNHNV and YYDKDF (reference sequence). The CDR3 region is CATSRDPPWTSLGETQYF. In DNA form, the CDR3 reads TGTGCCACCAGCAGAGATCCTCCTTGGACTAGCTTGGGGGAGACCCAGTACTTC. Looking up the rest from reference TRBV15 and TRBJ2-5 gives the full variable domain: DAMVIQNPRYQVTQFGKPVTLSCSQTLNHNVMYWYQQKSSQAPKLLFHYYDKDFNNEADTPDNFQSRRPNTSFCFLDIRSPGLGDTAMYLCATSRDPPWTSLGETQYFGPGTRLLVL.

Many counts were recorded for this clonotype. The chain recombines TRBV6-5 with TRBJ1-2; D is perhaps TRBD1 (5 bases). This CDR3 spans 15 amino acids. V was clipped by 4 bases and J by 2 bases, with 14 bases between them. Germline V lookup: CDR1 MNHEY, CDR2 SVGAGI. This chain's CDR3 is CASSFKREGNYGYTF. The CDR3, as DNA: TGTGCCAGCAGTTTCAAGAGGGAGGGGAACTATGGCTACACCTTC.

This clonotype has only a few counts. A read error is likely, as this CDR3 ends without the conserved phenylalanine or tryptophan. This chain joins TRBV24-1 and TRBJ1-2, with D hard to call. CDR3 length: 14 amino acids. The germline V gene has CDR1 KGHDR and CDR2 SFDVKD. V gave up 1 base and J gave up 5 bases, with 10 bases separating them. CDR3 in DNA: TGTGCCACCAGTGATTTTAAACGGAAGTATGGCTACACCTCC. Translating gives CATSDFKRKYGYTS.

V is TRBV12-3 or TRBV12-4 and J is TRBJ2-7, with 13 nucleotides matching TRBD2. The CDR3 runs to 18 residues. With 6 bases clipped from V and 4 bases from J, the junction kept 15 bases outside the gene matches. Here the CDR3 DNA reads TGTGCCAGCAGATACAGGGGACTAGCGGGACAGTCTCAGTACGAGCAGTACTTC. Its protein product is CASRYRGLAGQSQYEQYF.

This clonotype was picked up a small number of times. This may be a read error: a much more frequent sequence differs by one nucleotide. This sequence joins TRBV11-3 and TRBJ1-2, with D hard to call. Germline lookup yields CDR1 SGHNT and CDR2 YENEEA. The CDR3 runs to 13 residues. V was shortened by 5 bases and J by 4 bases, with 11 bases between the two germline ends. The CDR3 DNA sequence: TGTGCCAGCAGCACAGCGGGCTTCTATGGCTACACCTTC. Its protein product is CASSTAGFYGYTF.

This clonotype showed up many times. This sequence joins TRBV6-1 and TRBJ1-6; D is unresolved. The germline CDR1 and CDR2 sequences are MNHNS and SASEGT. V shed 0 bases and J shed 8 bases, with 11 bases lying between them. This CDR3 region has 15 residues. In nucleotides, the CDR3 is TGTGCCAGCAGTGAAGCGATAGGCCTTCATTCACCCCTCCACTTT. Encoded protein: CASSEAIGLHSPLHF.

This clonotype was counted at least ten times. The V call is TRBV7-9, the J call TRBJ2-7; the D gene is possibly TRBD1 (6 bases). CDR1 is SEHNR, CDR2 FQNEAQ, per germline (reference sequence). The CDR3 spans 14 residues. Trimming pared 5 bases from V and 5 bases from J, leaving 16 bases between. Here the CDR3 DNA reads TGTGCCAGCAGCCCCGGCAGGCGACAGGACGAGCAGTACTTC. It is translated as CASSPGRRQDEQYF. Supplemented by reference TRBV7-9 and TRBJ2-7, the full variable domain reads DTGVSQNPRHKITKRGQNVTFRCDPISEHNRLYWYRQTLGQGPEFLTYFQNEAQLEKSRLLSDRFSAERPKGSFSTLEIQRTEQGDSAMYLCASSPGRRQDEQYFGPGTRLTVT.

This clonotype was seen many times. The CDR3 sequence is CATSDAGQGYGYTF. CDR3 sequence (DNA): TGTGCCACCAGTGACGCCGGACAGGGCTATGGCTACACCTTC. The rearrangement links TRBV24-1 to TRBJ1-2, with 8 bases matching TRBD1. Per germline, CDR1 KGHDR and CDR2 SFDVKD. V gave up 4 bases and J gave up 4 bases; unmatched junction bases: 4. This CDR3 spans 14 amino acids.

In this sample, this clonotype turned up once. Here the CDR3 DNA reads TGTGCCAGCAGTTGGGGACTAGCGGGTGAGGAGACCCAGTACTTC. This gives the protein CASSWGLAGEETQYF. This chain joins TRBV6-2 or TRBV6-3 and TRBJ2-5; 12 bases are shared with TRBD2. CDR3 length equals 15 residues. V lost 4 bases, J lost 5 bases, and 5 bases stayed unmatched. Germline loops: CDR1 MNHEY, CDR2 SVGEGT.

This clonotype has a count of ten or more. The rearrangement links TRBV6-5 to TRBJ2-2; D gene unclear. The CDR3 loop spans 14 amino acids. Germline-derived CDR1 and CDR2 are MNHEY and SVGAGI. V lost 4 bases and J 5 bases, leaving 11 bases between the germline ends. The CDR3 sequence is CASSSRAETGELFF. CDR3 sequence (DNA): TGTGCCAGCAGTTCTCGCGCAGAAACCGGGGAGCTGTTTTTT.

To note about this clonotype: A much bigger clone sits one base away, suggesting this may be a read error. V and J are TRBV11-2 and TRBJ2-7; 10 bases align to TRBD1. The CDR3 covers 16 residues. The trim removed 5 bases at V and 1 base at J, leaving 8 bases unmatched. Germline V gene lookup returns CDR1 SGHAT and CDR2 FQNNGV. The CDR3 region has the DNA TGTGCCAGCAGCACATACCGGGGACAGGGGTCCTACGAGCAGTACGTC. Encoded protein: CASSTYRGQGSYEQYV.

This clonotype was found a few times. The chain uses TRBV11-2 and TRBJ1-2, with D unresolved. Germline V CDR1 and CDR2: SGHAT, FQNNGV. The germline V and J ends were trimmed by 4 bases and 5 bases, with 14 bases remaining between them. The CDR3 is 14 amino acids. The CDR3 sequence is CASSSLTAVYGYTF. The DNA of the CDR3 is TGTGCCAGCAGCTCGTTGACCGCGGTTTATGGCTACACCTTC.

DNA for the CDR3: TGCAGCGTTTCCTCCTCCCGGACAGGAGAGACCCAGTACTTC. Protein sequence: CSVSSSRTGETQYF. The chain has TRBV29-1 and TRBJ2-5; TRBD1 matches 7 bases. This CDR3 has 14 amino acids. Germline V gene lookup returns CDR1 SQVTM and CDR2 ANQGSEA. The ends lost 5 bases at V and 4 bases at J; junction bases unmatched: 10.